These T cell receptor beta chains were read from a single sample in a study of T cell responses to AZD1222 COVID-19 vaccine. Clones were read by immunoSEQ multiplex PCR, and TCRdb kept only the in-frame ones, dropping some. Of almost 70,000 clones in the sample, 80% were seen once. The sample consisted of peripheral blood, taken 28 days after the second AZD1222 dose. These TCRs come from an adult who received the AZD1222 COVID-19 vaccine. Both conserved end residues are part of each CDR3. The D gene is left open where the match is weak. Where a row states a size, it is once, few, many or the class of an expanded clone; other rows omit it.

. . TRBJ1-1 12 TRBV6-2/TRBV6-3 CASSPMNTEAFF TGTGCCAGCAGTCCGATGAACACTGAAGCTTTCTTT
. . TRBJ1-4 15 TRBV7-9 CASSLILVENEKLFF TGTGCCAGCAGCTTAATTTTGGTAGAGAATGAAAAACTGTTTTTT
. TRBD1 TRBJ2-7 13 TRBV10-3 CAIGTAVLYEQYF TGTGCCATAGGGACAGCGGTCCTCTACGAGCAGTACTTC
. . TRBJ1-4 16 TRBV7-8 CASSTQDRVGGEKLFF TGTGCCAGCAGCACTCAGGATAGGGTCGGGGGGGAAAAACTGTTTTTT
. . TRBJ1-6 13 TRBV28 CASQTVGLSPLHF TGTGCCAGTCAGACAGTTGGCCTTTCACCCCTCCACTTT
. . TRBJ2-1 17 TRBV4-1 CASSQAQTRRRYNEQFF TGCGCCAGCAGCCAAGCCCAGACTCGCAGAAGATACAATGAGCAGTTCTTC
. . TRBJ2-7 13 TRBV10-3 CAISPGPSYEQYF TGTGCCATCAGTCCGGGGCCCTCCTACGAGCAGTACTTC
. . TRBJ2-6 18 TRBV7-3 CASSLTNQVPSGANVLTF TGTGCCAGCAGCTTAACGAATCAAGTCCCCTCTGGGGCCAACGTCCTGACTTTC
. TRBD1 TRBJ1-2 15 TRBV5-4 CASTGQNLFVDGYTF TGTGCCAGCACGGGACAGAACCTCTTCGTGGATGGCTACACCTTC
. . TRBJ2-3 14 TRBV9 CASSGEGYTDTQYF TGTGCCAGCAGTGGCGAGGGGTACACAGATACGCAGTATTTT
. . TRBJ1-2 14 TRBV28 CASSFMGVNYGYTF TGTGCCAGCAGTTTCATGGGTGTAAACTATGGCTACACCTTC
. . TRBJ2-4 16 TRBV19 CASSIDLPGAKNIQYF TGTGCCAGTAGTATAGATCTACCGGGGGCCAAAAACATTCAGTACTTC
. TRBD1 TRBJ2-4 13 TRBV2 CASSALTGDIQYF TGTGCCAGCAGTGCGTTGACAGGGGACATTCAGTACTTC
. . TRBJ1-3 19 TRBV7-9 CASSRFRGGRADAGNTIYF TGTGCCAGCAGCCGCTTTCGTGGAGGTCGGGCAGATGCTGGAAACACCATATATTTT
. . TRBJ2-2 14 TRBV6-4 CASSVPASTGELFF TGTGCCAGCAGTGTCCCGGCCTCCACCGGGGAGCTGTTTTTT
. TRBD1 TRBJ2-7 14 TRBV11-3 CASSFGDRAYEQYF TGTGCCAGCAGCTTCGGGGACAGAGCCTACGAGCAGTACTTC
. TRBD1 TRBJ1-1 16 TRBV7-9 CASSPSVGQGNTEAFF TGTGCCAGCAGCCCGAGTGTGGGACAGGGGAACACTGAAGCTTTCTTT
. TRBD1 TRBJ1-1 15 TRBV5-4 CASSRDGRGDTEAFF TGTGCCAGCAGCCGGGACGGCAGGGGGGACACTGAAGCTTTCTTT
. . TRBJ2-2 13 TRBV6-5 CASRGTGPGELFF TGTGCCAGCAGAGGAACTGGCCCCGGGGAGCTGTTTTTT
. . TRBJ2-7 16 TRBV6-2/TRBV6-3 CASSRLQAGARYEQYF TGTGCCAGCAGTCGCCTTCAGGCCGGGGCGAGGTACGAGCAGTACTTC
. TRBD1 TRBJ1-2 12 TRBV29-1 CSVLDRGNGYTF TGCAGCGTTTTAGACAGGGGGAATGGCTACACCTTC
. . TRBJ2-2 14 TRBV6-7 CASRKHKTAGELFF TGTGCCAGCAGGAAACACAAGACAGCCGGGGAGCTGTTTTTT
. TRBD1 TRBJ1-1 16 TRBV3-1/TRBV3-2 CASSRHPGQGNTEAFF TGTGCCAGCAGCCGACACCCGGGACAGGGAAACACTGAAGCTTTCTTT
. . TRBJ2-7 15 TRBV30 CAWGPALRPYGEQYF TGTGCCTGGGGACCTGCCCTGCGCCCTTACGGCGAGCAGTACTTC
. TRBD2 TRBJ2-2 17 TRBV10-1 CASSEFGAGGFTGELFF TGCGCCAGCAGTGAATTTGGAGCGGGGGGCTTCACCGGGGAGCTGTTTTTT
. . TRBJ2-1 16 TRBV7-3 CASNKRGKKSYNEQFF TGTGCCAGCAACAAAAGGGGGAAGAAATCCTACAATGAGCAGTTCTTC
. . TRBJ1-1 14 TRBV19 CASSGGVMNTEAFF TGTGCCAGTAGTGGAGGGGTGATGAACACTGAAGCTTTCTTT
. TRBD2 TRBJ2-1 18 TRBV27 CASRGTSGGQSSYNEQFF TGTGCCAGCAGAGGGACTAGCGGGGGGCAAAGCTCCTACAATGAGCAGTTCTTC
. . TRBJ1-5 14 TRBV6-5 CARRTVNSNQPQHF TGTGCCCGCAGGACTGTCAATAGCAATCAGCCCCAGCATTTT
. . TRBJ2-2 13 TRBV2 CASSDWNTGELFF TGTGCCAGCAGTGATTGGAACACCGGGGAGCTGTTTTTT
. TRBD1 TRBJ2-1 14 TRBV6-1 CASSERDRVNRQFF TGTGCCAGCAGTGAACGCGACAGGGTAAATCGGCAGTTCTTC
. . TRBJ1-2 15 TRBV3-1/TRBV3-2 CASSQEHRVNYGYTF TGTGCCAGCAGCCAAGAACACAGGGTAAACTATGGCTACACCTTC
once . TRBJ2-6 19 TRBV6-2/TRBV6-3 CASSYSGQGWFSGANVLTF TGTGCCAGCAGTTACTCGGGGCAGGGCTGGTTCTCTGGGGCCAACGTCCTGACTTTC
. . TRBJ1-2 14 TRBV28 CASSSWGGYYGYTF TGTGCCAGCAGCTCCTGGGGGGGATACTATGGCTACACCTTC
once . TRBJ1-4 14 TRBV5-1 CASSLGGTNEKLFF TGCGCCAGCAGCTTGGGGGGAACTAATGAAAAACTGTTTTTT
few TRBD1 TRBJ2-5 17 TRBV14 CASSQGSLDRDEETQYF TGTGCCAGCAGCCAGGGATCCCTGGACAGGGACGAAGAGACCCAGTACTTC
. TRBD2 TRBJ2-3 14 TRBV7-8 CASNLAGGTGTQYF TGTGCCAGCAACCTAGCGGGGGGTACTGGCACGCAGTATTTT
. . TRBJ2-1 13 TRBV6-5 CASKKAGGNEQFF TGTGCCAGCAAAAAGGCGGGTGGGAATGAGCAGTTCTTC
. . TRBJ1-1 16 TRBV27 CASSLVRQDMNTEAFF TGTGCCAGCAGTTTAGTAAGACAGGACATGAACACTGAAGCTTTCTTT
few . TRBJ1-5 12 TRBV28 CASSFASQPQHF TGTGCCAGCAGTTTCGCCTCTCAGCCCCAGCATTTT
. TRBD2 TRBJ2-7 16 TRBV7-6 CASSPLAGGSSYEQYF TGTGCCAGCAGCCCATTAGCGGGGGGTAGCTCCTACGAGCAGTACTTC
. TRBD2 TRBJ2-3 17 TRBV7-3 CASSRAVSGAGPDTQYF TGTGCCAGCAGCCGAGCGGTTAGCGGGGCCGGGCCAGATACGCAGTATTTT
. . TRBJ1-1 12 TRBV29-1 CSVERGNTEAFF TGCAGCGTTGAGAGGGGGAACACTGAAGCTTTCTTT
. TRBD1 TRBJ2-7 15 TRBV5-1 CASTYGTGSSYEQYF TGCGCCAGCACCTACGGGACAGGCAGTTCCTACGAGCAGTACTTC
. . TRBJ1-2 14 TRBV25-1 CASSEPGLSYGYTF TGTGCCAGCAGTGAACCGGGGCTTAGCTATGGCTACACCTTC
once TRBD2 TRBJ2-7 17 TRBV15 CATSRVSGGLWTYEQYF TGTGCCACCAGCAGAGTTAGCGGGGGGCTCTGGACCTACGAGCAGTACTTC
. TRBD2 TRBJ2-2 17 TRBV4-1 CASSQGVAGGPTGELFF TGCGCCAGCAGCCAAGGGGTAGCGGGGGGACCCACCGGGGAGCTGTTTTTT
. . TRBJ2-7 15 TRBV5-1 CASSVSPTAAGEQYF TGCGCCAGCAGCGTAAGTCCGACGGCGGCGGGCGAGCAGTACTTC
few TRBD2 TRBJ2-3 15 TRBV9 CASSVAGLAADTQYF TGTGCCAGCAGCGTAGCCGGACTAGCGGCCGATACGCAGTATTTT